The rows below give T cell receptor beta chains drawn from one sample of a study of T cell repertoires in cytomegalovirus infection. These receptors' antigens are unknown. MiXCR was run by TCRdb on the reads, yielding one entry per CDR3 protein. The data hold about 85,000 distinct CDR3 sequences, with roughly half observed a single time. The source material was CD8+ T cells from cultured PBMCs, sampled from culture after CMV antigen stimulation. All receptors come from a human donor in good health (CMV status not recorded). Some clones in this sample may be carry-over from other donors' samples. The CDR3 runs from the conserved cysteine through the conserved F or W. The D gene is left open where the match is weak. Rows may omit the clone size; those that give it use once, few, many or a size class.

V	size	J	D	CDR3	DNA
TRBV14	NA	TRBJ2-7	TRBD2	CASSPRLGLASYEQYF	TGTGCCAGCAGCCCCCGCCTGGGACTAGCTTCCTACGAGCAGTACTTC
TRBV6-5	NA	TRBJ1-1	TRBD1	CASSYGTGEVNTEAFF	TGTGCCAGCAGTTACGGGACAGGGGAGGTGAACACTGAAGCTTTCTTT
TRBV11-2	NA	TRBJ2-2	NA	CASHFGPNTGELFF	TGTGCCAGCCACTTCGGGCCGAACACCGGGGAGCTGTTTTTT
TRBV6-2/TRBV6-3	NA	TRBJ2-7	TRBD1	CASSYSTGESAYEQYF	TGTGCCAGCAGTTACTCGACAGGGGAGAGCGCCTACGAGCAGTACTTC
TRBV25-1	few	TRBJ2-7	TRBD2	CASSEYGGSVGYEQYF	TGTGCCAGCAGTGAATACGGGGGGTCTGTGGGGTACGAGCAGTACTTC
TRBV14	once	TRBJ2-4	NA	CASSQDARNLGGTKNIQYF	TGTGCCAGCAGCCAAGATGCTCGGAACCTGGGCGGTACCAAAAACATTCAGTACTTC
TRBV28	NA	TRBJ1-2	NA	CASSSPRDLRPGYTF	TGTGCCAGCAGTTCTCCCCGGGACCTTCGTCCTGGCTACACCTTC
TRBV20-1	NA	TRBJ2-3	TRBD2	CSATTSGGARDTQYF	TGCAGTGCTACAACTAGCGGGGGGGCCAGGGATACGCAGTATTTT
TRBV6-5	few	TRBJ2-6	NA	CASSPVPASGANVLTF	TGTGCCAGCAGCCCAGTCCCAGCCTCTGGGGCCAACGTCCTGACTTTC
TRBV7-2	many	TRBJ2-2	NA	CASSQTSSPGELFF	TGTGCCAGCAGCCAAACTAGCTCACCCGGGGAGCTGTTTTTT
TRBV18	NA	TRBJ2-1	TRBD2	CASSPPSGGREQFF	TGTGCCAGCTCACCACCGTCGGGAGGCCGTGAGCAGTTCTTC